This entry describes one T cell receptor (beta chain). Its target is unknown. The sample is drawn from a study of T cells expressing NK-cell markers. Study-wide points: HCMV specificity of expanded NKG2C+ T cell clones remained unclear. Each of roughly 6 donors carried dominant NKG2C+ clonotypes accounting for about 1.0-7.0% of CD8+ T cells.

TCRdb re-called the 5' RACE reads and shows each CDR3 protein once, DNA omitted. The specimen's table records 90,000 to 130,000 distinct CDR3 sequences. From germline, CDR1 is SGHAT and CDR2 FQDESV (reference sequence). This CDR3 comprises 12 residues. The chain joins TRBV11-1 to TRBJ2-1; without DNA, the TCRdb call of TRBD1 cannot be checked. The specimen was blood T cells: a sorted CD56 or NKG2C T cell subset, CD4+ or CD8+ T cells, or bulk PBMC T cells (not recorded which). The TCR sequence derives from a woman between 18 and 70 years old in good health. The CDR3: CASRSGGLEQFF.